Reported below is one TCR beta chain. Its target is not known. CDR1 and CDR2 (germline): SGHTA, FQGNSA. V was pared by 1 base and J by 5 bases, with 9 bases between. This CDR3 comprises 14 residues. The PCR employed 60 Vbeta primers together with 13 Jbeta primers. As originally analysed: About 10 million shared chains were among 65 million to 85 million unique TCR beta chains counted in a later analysis. Sequencing was performed with immunoSEQ multiplex PCR; in TCRdb, only in-frame clones are kept and a portion is missing. V, J and clone size derive from that table, while D and trimming were established from the DNA sequence. The specimen's table records roughly 120,000 clones. This sample stems from a study of cytomegalovirus exposure and HLA in healthy donors. Findings and caveats of the study: Relative to the approximately 670-donor mean, N-insertions were reportedly fewer in an Asian-associated ancestry cluster in a later analysis.

This receptor was obtained from a man aged 30 to 45 in good health and CMV-seronegative. Input material: PBMCs. The genes are TRBV7-2 and TRBJ1-5; D remains ambiguous. The DNA for the CDR3 is TGTGCCAGCAGCTTAGGGTCCAGTCATCAGCCCCAGCATTTT. Its translation: CASSLGSSHQPQHF.